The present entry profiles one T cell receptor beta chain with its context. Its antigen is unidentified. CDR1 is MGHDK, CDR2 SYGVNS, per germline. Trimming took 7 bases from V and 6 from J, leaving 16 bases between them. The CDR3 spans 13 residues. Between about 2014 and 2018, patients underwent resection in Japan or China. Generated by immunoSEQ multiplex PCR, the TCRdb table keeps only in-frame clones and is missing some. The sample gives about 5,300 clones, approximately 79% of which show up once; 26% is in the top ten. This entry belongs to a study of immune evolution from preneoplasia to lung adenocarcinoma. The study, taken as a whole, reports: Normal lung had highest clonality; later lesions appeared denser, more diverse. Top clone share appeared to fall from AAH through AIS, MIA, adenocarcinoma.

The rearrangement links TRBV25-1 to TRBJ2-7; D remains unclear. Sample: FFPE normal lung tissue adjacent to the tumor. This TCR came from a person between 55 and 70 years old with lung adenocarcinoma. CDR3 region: CASTRITDGEQYF. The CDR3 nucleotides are TGTGCCAGCACCCGGATCACCGACGGCGAGCAGTACTTC.